This is a list of T cell receptor beta chains from one sample in a study of blood T cell repertoires in COVID-19. Measured with immunoSEQ multiplex PCR; TCRdb has only the in-frame clones, and not every one. The sample includes about 45,000 clones, roughly 73% seen only once; the top ten take under 30%. The sample was peripheral blood. These TCRs come from a woman aged 65 to 85 with acute or convalescent COVID-19. CDR3s include the opening cysteine and the closing phenylalanine or tryptophan. A D gene is named only where the DNA matches it firmly. The size field is filled for only some rows; it gives once, few, many or a size class.

D	J	V	size	CDR3	DNA
TRBD2	TRBJ2-5	TRBV27	.	CASAPRGQETQYF	TGTGCCAGCGCCCCGCGGGGGCAAGAGACCCAGTACTTC
.	TRBJ1-5	TRBV29-1	.	CSVSIDSNQPQHF	TGCAGCGTTTCAATAGATAGCAATCAGCCCCAGCATTTT
TRBD1	TRBJ1-1	TRBV11-1	few	CASSLRPQQGEAFF	TGTGCCAGCAGCTTAAGACCTCAACAGGGGGAAGCTTTCTTT
.	TRBJ1-4	TRBV18	.	CASSGAVTNEKLFF	TGTGCCAGCTCCGGAGCGGTTACTAATGAAAAACTGTTTTTT
.	TRBJ1-6	TRBV4-3	.	CASSPQGFSYNSPLHF	TGCGCCAGCAGCCCGCAGGGTTTCTCCTATAATTCACCCCTCCACTTT
TRBD2	TRBJ2-1	TRBV11-2	.	CASSSRRSGSIDEQFF	TGTGCCAGCAGCTCCCGGCGGAGCGGGAGTATCGATGAGCAGTTCTTC
.	TRBJ1-4	TRBV6-6	.	CASKLEKLFF	TGTGCCAGTAAACTTGAAAAACTGTTTTTT
.	TRBJ2-7	TRBV9	.	CASSGPGTYEQYF	TGTGCCAGCAGCGGACCCGGGACATACGAGCAGTACTTC
TRBD2	TRBJ2-5	TRBV28	.	CASRGGGSPKTQYF	TGTGCCAGCCGAGGAGGCGGGAGCCCAAAGACCCAGTACTTC
.	TRBJ1-2	TRBV20-1	.	CSARDSRGYTF	TGCAGTGCTAGAGACTCCAGAGGCTACACCTTC
TRBD1	TRBJ2-2	TRBV18	.	CASSLGTANTGELFF	TGTGCCAGCTCGCTCGGGACAGCGAACACCGGGGAGCTGTTTTTT
.	TRBJ2-5	TRBV29-1	.	CSVPPPGSFGETQYF	TGCAGCGTTCCTCCGCCGGGTTCCTTTGGGGAGACCCAGTACTTC
.	TRBJ1-1	TRBV25-1	.	CASSDGGGADYTEAFF	TGTGCCAGCAGTGACGGTGGAGGGGCGGATTACACTGAAGCTTTCTTT
.	TRBJ1-1	TRBV19	.	CASSPSTRGLAFF	TGTGCCAGTAGTCCGTCGACCCGAGGGTTGGCTTTCTTT
TRBD1	TRBJ1-1	TRBV18	.	CASSPFSGGMNTEAFF	TGTGCCAGCTCACCATTTTCAGGGGGAATGAACACTGAAGCTTTCTTT
TRBD2	TRBJ2-3	TRBV7-2	few	CASSLGTSGGFLDTQYF	TGTGCCAGCAGCCTGGGGACTAGCGGGGGGTTTTTGGATACGCAGTATTTT
TRBD1	TRBJ2-7	TRBV28	.	CASRPTRDRSYEQYF	TGTGCCAGCAGACCCACCCGGGACAGGAGTTACGAGCAGTACTTC
TRBD2	TRBJ2-1	TRBV4-2	.	CASSPGGGPGTEQFF	TGTGCCAGCAGCCCGGGCGGGGGGCCGGGAACGGAGCAGTTCTTC
TRBD1	TRBJ1-1	TRBV11-2	.	CASSLDRVGTEAFF	TGTGCCAGCAGCCTCGACAGGGTTGGAACTGAAGCTTTCTTT
.	TRBJ2-5	TRBV19	.	CASSIGGAQETQYF	TGTGCCAGTAGTATTGGGGGGGCCCAAGAGACCCAGTACTTC